Shown below are 9 T cell receptor beta chains from a single sample sequenced in a study of shared T cell receptors in the human thymus. Some clones are missing from TCRdb's copy, which holds only in-frame ones; the method was immunoSEQ multiplex PCR. The sample yields 700,000 or so clones, approximately 85% seen once. These data were also filed under a second study, of human thymus T cells.

Sample: thymocytes. These receptors all come from a girl less than two years old with a congenital heart defect.

The rearrangement joins TRBV19 to TRBJ1-5; TRBD1 aligns across 8 bases. Germline V CDR1 and CDR2: LNHDA, SQIVND (reference sequence). The CDR3 is 17 amino acids. J gave up 1 base and V 6 bases, and 11 bases lay outside the gene matches. This CDR3 reads CASSRNSGGGSNQPQHF. The CDR3 DNA follows: TGTGCCAGTAGCCGTAATTCAGGGGGCGGGAGCAATCAGCCCCAGCATTTT.

The gene calls are TRBV15 and TRBJ1-5; a possible D gene is TRBD1 (5 bases). Trimming stripped 6 bases from V and 7 bases from J, with 16 bases between. Germline assignment: CDR1 LNHNV and CDR2 YYDKDF (reference sequence). There are 14 residues in the CDR3. The CDR3 protein is CATRTGGIRQPQHF. For the CDR3, the DNA is TGTGCCACCAGGACGGGGGGGATAAGACAGCCCCAGCATTTT.

The chain employs TRBV7-9 and TRBJ1-2, with D maybe TRBD1 (6 bases). The V end lost 5 bases, the J end lost 8 bases, and 15 bases lay between the germline ends. The CDR3 has 13 residues. CDR1 is SEHNR, CDR2 FQNEAQ, per germline (reference sequence). CDR3 sequence (DNA): TGTGCCAGCAGCCTCTACAGGGAATGGGGCTACACCTTC. Its translation is CASSLYREWGYTF.

The chain couples TRBV14 to TRBJ2-1, with D possibly being TRBD1 (5 bases). This CDR3 has 18 amino acids. With 0 bases removed from V and 4 bases from J, the gap between germline ends came to 19 bases. Germline assignment: CDR1 SGHDN and CDR2 FVKESK. In DNA, the CDR3 is TGTGCCAGCAGCCAAGAGTGGTCCACAGGCACGTCTTACAATGAGCAGTTCTTC. This codes for CASSQEWSTGTSYNEQFF.

The chain uses TRBV6-1 and TRBJ1-1; D is uncertain. The V gene's germline CDR1 is MNHNS and CDR2 SASEGT. The CDR3 contains 15 residues. V was pared by 1 base and J by 1 base, with 10 bases between. CDR3 residues: CASSEGPGWNTEAFF. CDR3 DNA sequence: TGTGCCAGCAGTGAAGGACCGGGTTGGAACACTGAAGCTTTCTTT.

The table lists this clone with a few counts. J is TRBJ1-5 and V is TRBV28, with 9 bases matching TRBD1. Trimming cost V 7 bases and J 4 bases; bases outside gene matches: 14. The CDR3 runs to 17 residues. Germline V CDR1 and CDR2: MDHEN, SYDVKM. The CDR3 DNA reads TGTGCCAGCACCTCTGGGACAGGGCTCCACCATAATCAGCCCCAGCATTTT. The encoded protein is CASTSGTGLHHNQPQHF.

The chain recombines TRBV11-2 with TRBJ2-2, with 12 positions matching TRBD2. Germline V gene data show CDR1 as SGHAT and CDR2 as FQNNGV. With 4 bases clipped from V and 7 bases from J, the junction kept 10 bases outside the gene matches. The CDR3 totals 17 residues. In nucleotides, the CDR3 is TGTGCCAGCAGCTACCATGGGAGACTAGCGGGGGTCGGGGAGCTGTTTTTT. Translating it yields CASSYHGRLAGVGELFF.

This clone was recorded only once. CDR3 sequence (DNA): TGCGCCAGCAGCTGGACTAGCGGGGGGGAATCAGATACGCAGTATTTT. Amino acid sequence: CASSWTSGGESDTQYF. The chain employs TRBV5-1 and TRBJ2-3; 15 bases agree with TRBD2. The length of the CDR3 is 16 residues. Germline V gene sequence: CDR1 SGHRS, CDR2 YFSETQ. V shed 3 bases and J 4 bases; nucleotides not matched to a gene: 3. Filled out from reference TRBV5-1 and TRBJ2-3, the complete variable domain reads KAGVTQTPRYLIKTRGQQVTLSCSPISGHRSVSWYQQTPGQGLQFLFEYFSETQRNKGNFPGRFSGRQFSNSRSEMNVSTLELGDSALYLCASSWTSGGESDTQYFGPGTRLTVL.

This rearrangement joins TRBV6-6 to TRBJ1-6; TRBD1 matches 8 bases. Trimming removed 2 bases from V and 9 bases from J; junction bases left unmatched: 6. The CDR3 is 15 amino acids. Germline-derived CDR1 and CDR2 are MNHNY and SVGAGI (reference sequence). CDR3 protein: CASSYPDRGGSPLHF. The CDR3 DNA is TGTGCCAGCAGTTACCCAGACAGGGGTGGTTCACCCCTCCACTTT.